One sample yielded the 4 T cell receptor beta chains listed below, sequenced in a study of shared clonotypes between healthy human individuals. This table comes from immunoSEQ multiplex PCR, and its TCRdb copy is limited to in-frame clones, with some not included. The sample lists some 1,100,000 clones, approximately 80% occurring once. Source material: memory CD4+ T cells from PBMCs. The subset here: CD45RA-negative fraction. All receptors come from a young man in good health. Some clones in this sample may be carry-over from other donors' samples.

Here the CDR3 reads CASSAAGKTNYGYTF. DNA for the CDR3: TGTGCCAGCAGTGCTGCAGGAAAAACTAACTATGGCTACACCTTC. The chain combines TRBV27 with TRBJ1-2; D unclear. CDR3 length equals 15 residues. Trimming stripped 5 bases from V and 0 bases from J, with 13 bases between. Germline-derived CDR1 and CDR2 are MNHEY and SMNVEV (reference sequence).

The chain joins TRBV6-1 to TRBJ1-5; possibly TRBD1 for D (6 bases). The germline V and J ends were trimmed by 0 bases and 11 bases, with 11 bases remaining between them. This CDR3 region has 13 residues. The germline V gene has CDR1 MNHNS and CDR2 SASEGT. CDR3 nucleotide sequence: TGTGCCAGCAGTGAAGCGGCGGGGGCCACCCAGCATTTT. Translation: CASSEAAGATQHF.

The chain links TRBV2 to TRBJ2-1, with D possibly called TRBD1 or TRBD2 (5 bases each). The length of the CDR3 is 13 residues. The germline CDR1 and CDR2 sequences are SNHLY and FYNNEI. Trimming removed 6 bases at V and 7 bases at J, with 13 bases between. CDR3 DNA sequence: TGTGCCAGCAGCGCGAAAGAGGGGAATGAGCAGTTCTTC. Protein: CASSAKEGNEQFF.

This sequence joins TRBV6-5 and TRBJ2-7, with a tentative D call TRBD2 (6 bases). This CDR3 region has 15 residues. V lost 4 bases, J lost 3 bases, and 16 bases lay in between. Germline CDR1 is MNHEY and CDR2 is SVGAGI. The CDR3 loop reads CASSFVAPGGYEQYF. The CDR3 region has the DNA TGTGCCAGCAGTTTTGTGGCCCCCGGGGGCTACGAGCAGTACTTC.